This TCR beta chain was found in a study of T-cell memory formation after mild COVID-19. Study findings and constraints: Day 15 to 85 contracting clones showed balanced CD4/CD8; later expanders leaned CD4+.

Using its own MiXCR run on the 5' RACE reads, TCRdb lists one record per CDR3 protein. In the table there are 50,000 to 75,000 distinct CDR3 sequences, 9.3% of which are singletons. The ends lost 6 bases at V and 7 bases at J; junction bases unmatched: 8. This CDR3 comprises 15 residues. Germline values: CDR1 MNHEY, CDR2 SVGEGT. This clonotype appeared many times. What it binds is not known. The gene calls are TRBV6-2 or TRBV6-3 and TRBJ2-1, with TRBD1 identical over 11 bases. This sequence was found in a man in his late teens or twenties who had mild COVID-19 (a few samples of this study predate the infection). Cell type and time point are not known. The sample consisted of PBMCs or a T cell subset sorted from them (not recorded which). The CDR3 reads CASRGGTGGRNEQFF. As DNA, the CDR3 is TGTGCCAGCAGGGGTGGGACAGGGGGACGGAATGAGCAGTTCTTC.